This entry concerns a single TCR beta chain. The junction does not match germline at one end; this may be a read error. The CDR3 consists of 15 residues. The data belong to a study of tumor-infiltrating lymphocytes in primary liver carcinoma. TCR beta cDNA was prepared out of 500 ng total RNA by means of a constant-region primer. Modified slightly, ARM-PCR produced TCR beta libraries over three nested multiplex PCR rounds. It was with TRBV1-TRBV30 forward primers and a C-beta reverse primer that the first two PCR rounds were run, at 10 to 11 cycles each. Each CDR3 protein is one row after TCRdb ran MiXCR on the multiplex PCR reads. The sample includes roughly 25,000 distinct CDR3 sequences, 70% to 80% of them seen just once. The source material, roughly 18-32 mg of unsorted bulk tissue, was used to co-extract RNA and DNA.

The sequencing sample was made of liver tumor tissue from sampling region 5. Subset denoted: tumor region T5, tumor centre. The sequence came from a woman in her thirties with primary liver carcinoma and hepatitis B virus infection. This sequence joins TRBV12-3 or TRBV12-4 and TRBJ2-7; D is perhaps TRBD2 (7 bases). The CDR3 nucleotides read TGTGCCAGCAGTCATGGACAAGCGGGACAATGCGAGCAATACTTC. Its protein is CASSHGQAGQCEQYF.